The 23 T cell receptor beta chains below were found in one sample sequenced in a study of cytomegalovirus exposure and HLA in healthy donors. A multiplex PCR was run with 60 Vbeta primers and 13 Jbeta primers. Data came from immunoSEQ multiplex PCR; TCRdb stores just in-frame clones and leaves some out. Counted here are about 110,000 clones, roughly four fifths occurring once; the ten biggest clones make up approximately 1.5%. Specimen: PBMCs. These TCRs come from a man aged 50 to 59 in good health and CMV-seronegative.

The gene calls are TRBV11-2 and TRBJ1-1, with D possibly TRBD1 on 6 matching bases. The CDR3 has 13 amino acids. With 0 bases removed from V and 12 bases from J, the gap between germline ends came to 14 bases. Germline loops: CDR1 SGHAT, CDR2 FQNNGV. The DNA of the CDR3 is TGTGCCAGCAGCTTAGATCGACAGGCCCAGACTTTCTTT. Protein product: CASSLDRQAQTFF. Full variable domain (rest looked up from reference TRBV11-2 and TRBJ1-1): EAGVAQSPRYKIIEKRQSVAFWCNPISGHATLYWYQQILGQGPKLLIQFQNNGVVDDSQLPKDRFSAERLKGVDSTLKIQPAKLEDSAVYLCASSLDRQAQTFFGQGTRLTVV.

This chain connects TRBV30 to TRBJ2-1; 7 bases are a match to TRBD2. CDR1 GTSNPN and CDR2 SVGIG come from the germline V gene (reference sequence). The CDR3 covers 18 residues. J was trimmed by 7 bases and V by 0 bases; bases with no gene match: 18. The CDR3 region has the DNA TGTGCCTGGAGTGTGGGAGGGTTGCCGTTAAAGGTTTCTAATGAGCAGTTCTTC. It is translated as CAWSVGGLPLKVSNEQFF.

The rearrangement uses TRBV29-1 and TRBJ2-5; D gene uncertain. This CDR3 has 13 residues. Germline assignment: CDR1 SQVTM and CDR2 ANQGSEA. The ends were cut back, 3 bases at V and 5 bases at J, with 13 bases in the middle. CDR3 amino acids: CSVDPETRETQYF. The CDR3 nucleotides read TGCAGCGTTGATCCCGAGACCAGGGAGACCCAGTACTTC.

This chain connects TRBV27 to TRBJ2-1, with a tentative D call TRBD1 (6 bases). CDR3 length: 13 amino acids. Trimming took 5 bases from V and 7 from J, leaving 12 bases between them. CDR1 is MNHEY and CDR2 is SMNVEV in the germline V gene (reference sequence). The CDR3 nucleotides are TGTGCCAGCAGTCCAACAGGGAGTAATGAGCAGTTCTTC. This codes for CASSPTGSNEQFF.

DNA of the CDR3: TGTGCCAGCAGCCAAGTATCCACCGGGGAGCTGTTTTTT. It is translated as CASSQVSTGELFF. The chain recombines TRBV4-2 with TRBJ2-2, with D unresolved. Trimming took 1 base from V and 4 from J, leaving 4 bases between them. CDR1 and CDR2 from the germline V gene are LGHNA and YNFKEQ. The CDR3 consists of 13 residues.

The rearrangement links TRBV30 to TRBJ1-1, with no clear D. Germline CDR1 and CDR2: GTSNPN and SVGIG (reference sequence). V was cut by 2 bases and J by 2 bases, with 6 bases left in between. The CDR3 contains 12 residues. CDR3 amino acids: CAWSRENTEAFF. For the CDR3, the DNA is TGTGCCTGGAGTCGGGAAAACACTGAAGCTTTCTTT.

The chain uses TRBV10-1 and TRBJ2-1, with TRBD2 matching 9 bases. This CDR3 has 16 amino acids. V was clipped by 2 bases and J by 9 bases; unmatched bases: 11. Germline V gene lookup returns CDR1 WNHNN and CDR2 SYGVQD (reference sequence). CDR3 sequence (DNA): TGCGCCAGCAGTGAGGGAGTAGCGGGGGCCAAAGGTGAGCAGTTCTTC. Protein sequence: CASSEGVAGAKGEQFF.

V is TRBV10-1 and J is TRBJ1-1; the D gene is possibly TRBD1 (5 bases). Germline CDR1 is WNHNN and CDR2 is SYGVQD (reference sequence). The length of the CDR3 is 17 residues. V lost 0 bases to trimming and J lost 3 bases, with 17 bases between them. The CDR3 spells CASSESKSGFGYTEAFF. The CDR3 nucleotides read TGCGCCAGCAGTGAGTCCAAGTCAGGGTTTGGGTACACTGAAGCTTTCTTT.

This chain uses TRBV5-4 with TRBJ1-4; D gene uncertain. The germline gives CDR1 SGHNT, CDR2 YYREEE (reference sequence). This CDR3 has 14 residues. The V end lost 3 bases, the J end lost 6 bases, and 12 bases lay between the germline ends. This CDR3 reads CASSSPVGDEKLFF. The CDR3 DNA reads TGTGCCAGCAGCTCACCAGTTGGAGATGAAAAACTGTTTTTT.

CDR3 loop: CASSPGQGADQPQHF. The CDR3 nucleotides are TGCGCCAGCAGCCCGGGACAGGGGGCCGATCAGCCCCAGCATTTT. This chain uses TRBV5-1 with TRBJ1-5; the match to TRBD1 covers 12 bases. The CDR3 covers 15 residues. CDR1 is SGHRS, CDR2 YFSETQ, per germline. V shed 4 bases, J shed 5 bases, and the junction held 4 bases outside the gene matches.

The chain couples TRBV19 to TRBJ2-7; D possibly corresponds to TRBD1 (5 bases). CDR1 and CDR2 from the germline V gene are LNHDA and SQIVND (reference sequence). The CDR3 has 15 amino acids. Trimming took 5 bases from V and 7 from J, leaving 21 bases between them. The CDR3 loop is CASSPSAQDIGEQYF. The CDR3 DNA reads TGTGCCAGTAGTCCCTCTGCACAGGACATAGGGGAGCAGTACTTC. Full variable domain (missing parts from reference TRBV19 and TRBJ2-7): DGGITQSPKYLFRKEGQNVTLSCEQNLNHDAMYWYRQDPGQGLRLIYYSQIVNDFQKGDIAEGYSVSREKKESFPLTVTSAQKNPTAFYLCASSPSAQDIGEQYFGPGTRLTVT.

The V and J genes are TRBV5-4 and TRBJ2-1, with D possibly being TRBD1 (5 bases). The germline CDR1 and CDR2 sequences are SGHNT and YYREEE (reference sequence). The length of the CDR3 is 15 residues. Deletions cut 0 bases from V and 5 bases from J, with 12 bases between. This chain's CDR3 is CASSLGGWLDNEQFF. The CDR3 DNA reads TGTGCCAGCAGCTTGGGGGGCTGGTTAGACAATGAGCAGTTCTTC.

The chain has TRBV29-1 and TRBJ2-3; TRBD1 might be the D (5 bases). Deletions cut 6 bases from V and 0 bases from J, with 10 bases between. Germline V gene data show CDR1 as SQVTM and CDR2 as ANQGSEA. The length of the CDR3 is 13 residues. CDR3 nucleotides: TGCAGCGTGGTACAGGATAGCACAGATACGCAGTATTTT. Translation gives CSVVQDSTDTQYF.

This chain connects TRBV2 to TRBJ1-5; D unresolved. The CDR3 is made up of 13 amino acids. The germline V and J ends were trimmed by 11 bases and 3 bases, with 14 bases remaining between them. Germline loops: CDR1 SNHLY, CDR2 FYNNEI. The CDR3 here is CASRARYNQPQHF. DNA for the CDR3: TGTGCCTCCCGCGCCAGGTACAATCAGCCCCAGCATTTT.

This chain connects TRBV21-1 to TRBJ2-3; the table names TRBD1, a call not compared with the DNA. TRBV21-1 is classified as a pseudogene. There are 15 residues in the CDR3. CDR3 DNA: TGTGCCAGCAGCAAAAAGGGGGCGCGTGTAGATACGCAGTATTTT. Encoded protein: CASSKKGARVDTQYF.

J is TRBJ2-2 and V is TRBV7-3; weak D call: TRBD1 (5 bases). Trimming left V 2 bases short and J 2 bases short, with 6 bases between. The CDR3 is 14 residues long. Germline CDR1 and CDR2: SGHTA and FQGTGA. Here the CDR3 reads CASSLQGNTGELFF. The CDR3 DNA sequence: TGTGCCAGCAGCTTACAGGGAAACACCGGGGAGCTGTTTTTT.

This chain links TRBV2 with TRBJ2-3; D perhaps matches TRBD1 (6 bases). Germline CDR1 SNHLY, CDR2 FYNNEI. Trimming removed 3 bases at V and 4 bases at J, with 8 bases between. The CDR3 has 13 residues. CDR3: CASSDRGADTQYF. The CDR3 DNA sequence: TGTGCCAGCAGTGACAGGGGCGCAGATACGCAGTATTTT.

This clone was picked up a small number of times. As DNA, the CDR3 is TGTGCCAGCAGCTTCTCCACAGATACGCAGTATTTT. It encodes CASSFSTDTQYF. V is TRBV7-2 and J is TRBJ2-3, with D hard to call. The V gene's germline CDR1 is SGHTA and CDR2 FQGNSA. V shed 3 bases and J shed 2 bases, with 3 bases lying between them. This CDR3 has 12 residues.

For the CDR3, the DNA is TGCGCCAGCAGCTTGGTGCAGGGTTCAGAGACCCAGTACTTC. Its translation: CASSLVQGSETQYF. The rearrangement links TRBV5-1 to TRBJ2-5, with a weak D call TRBD1 (5 bases). The CDR3 covers 14 residues. CDR1 and CDR2 (germline): SGHRS, YFSETQ. V lost 0 bases and J lost 4, with 10 bases in between.

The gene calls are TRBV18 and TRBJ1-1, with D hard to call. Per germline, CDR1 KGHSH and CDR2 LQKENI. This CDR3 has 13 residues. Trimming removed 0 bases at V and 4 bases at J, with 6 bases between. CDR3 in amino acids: CASSPPVVTEAFF. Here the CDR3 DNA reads TGTGCCAGCTCACCACCGGTAGTCACTGAAGCTTTCTTT.

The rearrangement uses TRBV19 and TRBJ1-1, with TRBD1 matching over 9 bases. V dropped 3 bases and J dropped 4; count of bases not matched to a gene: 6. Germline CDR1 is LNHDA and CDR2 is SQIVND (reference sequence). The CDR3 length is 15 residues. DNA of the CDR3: TGTGCCAGTAGTATCATCAGACAGGGGGGCACTGAAGCTTTCTTT. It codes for CASSIIRQGGTEAFF.

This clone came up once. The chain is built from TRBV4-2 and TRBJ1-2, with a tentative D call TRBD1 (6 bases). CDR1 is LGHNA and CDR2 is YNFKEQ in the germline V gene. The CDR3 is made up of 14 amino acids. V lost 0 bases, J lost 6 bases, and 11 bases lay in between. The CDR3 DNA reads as TGTGCCAGCAGCCAAGACGCAGGGGTGGATGGCTACACCTTC. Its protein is CASSQDAGVDGYTF.

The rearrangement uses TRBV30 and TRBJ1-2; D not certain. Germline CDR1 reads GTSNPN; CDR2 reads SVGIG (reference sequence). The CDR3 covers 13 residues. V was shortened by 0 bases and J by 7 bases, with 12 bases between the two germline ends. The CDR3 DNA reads TGTGCCTGGAGTGTAGCAGCCAGCGCTGGCTACACCTTC. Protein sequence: CAWSVAASAGYTF.